This T cell receptor beta chain is from a study of T cells in Graves' hyperthyroidism and ophthalmopathy. General observations from the study: Among clonotypes expanded in thyroid above 0.001, most were also found in blood.

The V end was cut by 2 bases, the J end by 0 bases, with 13 bases between. CDR3 size: 16 residues. Germline V gene sequence: CDR1 SGHVS, CDR2 FQNEAQ. Amplified regions were TCR beta CDR3 sequences from RNA transcripts. Using the HTBI primer set, a first-round RT-PCR was run on the TCR CDR3. TCRdb passed the multiplex PCR reads through MiXCR, listing each CDR3 protein once. The sample contains around 700,000 distinct CDR3 sequences, 30% to 40% of which appear only once. A note on this clonotype: Its specificity is not known.

This chain joins TRBV7-8 and TRBJ1-2; D remains ambiguous. This clonotype was obtained from a woman in her thirties or forties with Graves' hyperthyroidism. Sequenced material: blood. CDR3 sequence (DNA): TGTGCCAGCAGCTTATCCGGCAGTCCCTCTAACTATGGCTACACCTTC. This translates into CASSLSGSPSNYGYTF.